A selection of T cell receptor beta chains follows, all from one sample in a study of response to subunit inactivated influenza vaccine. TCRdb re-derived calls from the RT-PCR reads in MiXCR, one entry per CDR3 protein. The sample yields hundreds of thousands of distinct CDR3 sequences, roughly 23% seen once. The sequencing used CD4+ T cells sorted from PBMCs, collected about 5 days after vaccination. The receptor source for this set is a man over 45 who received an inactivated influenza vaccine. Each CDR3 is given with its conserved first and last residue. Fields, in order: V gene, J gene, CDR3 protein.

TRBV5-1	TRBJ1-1	CASSWIGTPNTEAFF
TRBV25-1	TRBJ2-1	CASSWYNEQFF
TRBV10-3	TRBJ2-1	CAIAGQSSDNEQFF
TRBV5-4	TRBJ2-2	CASSLPAGQANTGELFF
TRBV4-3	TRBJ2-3	CASSRSRRVSTDTQYF
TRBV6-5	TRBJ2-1	CASSYGDRSLNEQFF
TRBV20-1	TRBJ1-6	CSASSVYRDSPLHF
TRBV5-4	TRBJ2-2	CASSSLDRPTGELFF
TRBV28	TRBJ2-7	CASRVYGTGLYEQYF
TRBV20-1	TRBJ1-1	CSAREQGPTEAFF
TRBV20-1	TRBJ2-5	CSARDYVSKETQYF
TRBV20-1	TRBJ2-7	CSALQRVGYEQYF
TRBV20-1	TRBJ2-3	CSARLGLVTQYF
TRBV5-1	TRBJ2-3	CASRLQGAITDTQYF
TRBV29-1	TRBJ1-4	CSAMTGMNEKLFF
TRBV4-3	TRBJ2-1	CASSQAGGLSSYNEQFF
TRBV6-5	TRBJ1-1	CASSLSGQGNTEAFF
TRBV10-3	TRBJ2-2	CAISPGATGELFF
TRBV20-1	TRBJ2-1	CSALLAGFKSSYNEQFF
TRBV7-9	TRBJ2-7	CASSRRLAGGHEQYF
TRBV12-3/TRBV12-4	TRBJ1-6	CASSPGWAVNSPLHF
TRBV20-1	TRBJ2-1	CSARMAGVIYNEQFF
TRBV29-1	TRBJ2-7	CSARRGGGEQYF
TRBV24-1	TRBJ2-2	CATSDPGTSANTGELFF
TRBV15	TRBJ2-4	CATSRGGELAKNIQYF
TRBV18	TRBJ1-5	CASSPGELGPQHF
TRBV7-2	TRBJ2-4	CASSRGVRGIQYF
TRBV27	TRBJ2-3	CASSLVPSSTDTQYF
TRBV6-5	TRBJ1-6	CASSYGPSSPLHF
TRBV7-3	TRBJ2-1	CASSLTSESNEQFF
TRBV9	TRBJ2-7	CASSVENSPAPSSYEQYF
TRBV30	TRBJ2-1	CAWSAQGYPLNEQFF
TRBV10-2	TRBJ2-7	CASRDNRLSYEQYF
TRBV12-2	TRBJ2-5	CASRLVTSSGELGQETQYF
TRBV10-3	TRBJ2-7	CAISGVATEQYF
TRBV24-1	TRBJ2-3	CATSDLVAGKDTQYF
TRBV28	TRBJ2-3	CASRMGQGRADTQYF
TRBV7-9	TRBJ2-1	CATLRLREEYNEQFF
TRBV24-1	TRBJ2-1	CATTSAGGRNEQFF
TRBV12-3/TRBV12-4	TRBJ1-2	CASSRRIEYGYTF